These 11 T cell receptor beta chains were all obtained from the same sample, sequenced in a study of blood T cells in healthy people across ages. Combining a sample-barcoded 5' primer with a J-beta primer mix, a second PCR ran for roughly 7 to 12 cycles. TCRdb passed the 5' RACE reads through MiXCR, listing each CDR3 protein once. The sample records some 900,000 distinct CDR3 sequences, roughly 48% being singletons. Source material: blood. These receptor sequences come from a man younger than 45 in good health.

The V gene is TRBV6-2 or TRBV6-3, the J gene TRBJ2-4, with D perhaps TRBD2 (6 bases). With the DNA end fitting TRBJ2-5 better, the J assignment may be wrong. The CDR3 has 16 amino acids. The germline gives CDR1 MNHEY, CDR2 SVGEGT. The CDR3 here is CASSRGRGSPQETQYF. CDR3 coding DNA: TGTGCCAGCAGTCGTGGACGGGGGTCTCCTCAAGAGACCCAGTACTTC.

This clonotype has only a few counts. The V gene is TRBV2, the J gene TRBJ2-1; possibly TRBD2 for D (6 bases). Germline CDR1 and CDR2: SNHLY and FYNNEI. The CDR3 has 14 amino acids. Trimming cost V 8 bases and J 1 base, with 12 bases left between them. CDR3 residues: CASSLARSYNEQFF. CDR3 nucleotides: TGTGCCAGCTCCCTAGCGAGGTCCTACAATGAGCAGTTCTTC.

This clonotype was seen a few times. V and J are TRBV5-1 and TRBJ2-7, with D possibly matching TRBD1 (5 bases). The ends were cut back, 1 base at V and 6 bases at J, with 14 bases in the middle. The CDR3 is 14 amino acids. Germline lookup yields CDR1 SGHRS and CDR2 YFSETQ. CDR3 coding DNA: TGCGCCAGCAGCTTGCCTCAGGGTTCCAGCGAGCAGTACTTC. It specifies CASSLPQGSSEQYF.

This clonotype was counted only a few times. The chain joins TRBV5-1 to TRBJ2-1; D assignment may be TRBD1 or TRBD2 (5 bases each). The V gene lost 4 bases and the J gene lost 6 bases, with 14 bases spanning the gap. CDR3 length: 14 residues. Germline CDR1 is SGHRS and CDR2 is YFSETQ. The CDR3 DNA sequence: TGCGCCAGCAGCCCCTCCGGGGCCTCCAATGAGCAGTTCTTC. Amino acid sequence: CASSPSGASNEQFF.

J is TRBJ2-7 and V is TRBV7-6; 7 bases match TRBD1. Germline V lookup: CDR1 SGHVS, CDR2 FNYEAQ. Trimming cost V 5 bases and J 5 bases; bases outside gene matches: 9. The CDR3 totals 14 residues. Here the CDR3 reads CASSRADREDEQYF. DNA of the CDR3: TGTGCCAGCAGCAGAGCCGACAGGGAAGACGAGCAGTACTTC.

This clonotype has just a few counts. The rearrangement joins TRBV28 to TRBJ2-1; 7 bases agree with TRBD2. CDR3 length: 14 residues. The V gene's germline CDR1 is MDHEN and CDR2 SYDVKM. V was pared by 3 bases and J by 5 bases, with 4 bases of the junction left unmatched. CDR3: CASSLPGTNNEQFF. The CDR3 DNA sequence: TGTGCCAGCAGTTTGCCCGGGACTAACAATGAGCAGTTCTTC.

This clonotype was seen only a few times. The rearrangement joins TRBV20-1 to TRBJ2-3, with a possible D match to TRBD1 (7 bases). V lost 0 bases, J lost 2 bases, and 18 bases lay in between. The CDR3 extends over 17 amino acids. CDR1 is DFQATT, CDR2 SNEGSKA, per germline (reference sequence). The CDR3 DNA is TGCAGTGCTAGAGATAGGAGGGGGCGGTTGAACACAGATACGCAGTATTTT. It is translated as CSARDRRGRLNTDTQYF.

V and J are TRBV3-1 and TRBJ2-7; D might be TRBD2 (6 bases). The CDR3 contains 12 residues. Per germline, CDR1 LGHDT and CDR2 YNNKEL (reference sequence). V dropped 4 bases and J dropped 6 bases, with 10 bases sitting between them. The CDR3 protein is CASSPPGVEQYF. For the CDR3, the DNA is TGTGCCAGCAGCCCCCCGGGAGTCGAGCAGTACTTC.

This clonotype was seen ten or more times. Relative to the germline gene, one junction end is altered; a read error may explain this. This chain links TRBV5-1 with TRBJ1-2; D not certain. This CDR3 has 12 residues. Germline V gene lookup returns CDR1 SGHRS and CDR2 YFSETQ. The CDR3 protein is CASSLGNYGYTF. CDR3 nucleotide sequence: TGTGCCAGCAGTTTAGGGAACTATGGCTACACCTTC.

This rearrangement joins TRBV11-3 to TRBJ2-3; D unclear. This CDR3 has 13 amino acids. V was cut by 2 bases and J by 8 bases, with 11 bases left in between. CDR1 is SGHNT, CDR2 YENEEA, per germline. CDR3 loop: CASSLKPLGTQYF. The CDR3 DNA is TGTGCCAGCAGCTTAAAGCCCCTGGGTACGCAGTATTTT.

This clonotype has just one count. The V gene is TRBV3-1, the J gene TRBJ1-1, with D possibly matching TRBD1 (5 bases). V gave up 1 base and J gave up 1 base, with 13 bases separating them. The CDR3 has 16 amino acids. Germline V gene lookup returns CDR1 LGHDT and CDR2 YNNKEL (reference sequence). For the CDR3, the DNA is TGTGCCAGCAGCCAAGGGGCAGGGCCGCCGAACACTGAAGCTTTCTTT. Protein: CASSQGAGPPNTEAFF.